The present entry profiles one T cell receptor beta chain with its context. Antigen specificity is unknown. TCR beta VDJ and CDR3 profiling used genomic DNA as template. One entry per CDR3 protein, called by TCRdb with MiXCR from the reads. The top ten clones hold less than 4% of a sample with 400,000 to 450,000 distinct CDR3 sequences, 55% to 70% of them seen once. This entry is derived from a study of CD8+CD57+ T cells in acquired aplastic anemia. Study-level information: The sorted CD4+ and CD8+ cells yielded an average around 3 ug of DNA.

Notes on the study in general: A significant difference in CD8+ Simpson's diversity between patients and controls was not found. Patients and controls turned out to have 25 to 30 CD8+ CDR3 sequences in common.

Germline lookup yields CDR1 MNHNY and CDR2 SVGAGI (reference sequence). The V end lost 6 bases, the J end lost 5 bases, and 19 bases lay between the germline ends. The CDR3 consists of 16 residues. This sequence was found in a human donor in good health, serving as a control. The chain employs TRBV6-6 and TRBJ1-4; TRBD1 might be the D (6 bases). Sample: sorted CD4+, CD8+, or CD8+CD57+ T cells (not recorded which) from PBMCs. The CDR3 DNA sequence: TGTGCCAGCAGCCGCGGGGCAGGGGTAGAAAATGAAAAACTGTTTTTT. It codes for CASSRGAGVENEKLFF.